The 18 T cell receptor beta chains presented below share a single source sample, sequenced in a study of CD8 T cells in ankylosing spondylitis. TCRdb ran MiXCR on the 5' RACE reads and lists one entry per CDR3 protein. Among some 120,000 distinct CDR3 sequences listed, around 15% were seen once. The sample was blood, either unsorted or a sorted T cell fraction (not recorded which). These receptors all come from a female donor with ankylosing spondylitis or in good health (not recorded which).

This chain joins TRBV24-1 and TRBJ2-2; TRBD1 agrees at 7 bases. The CDR3 loop spans 13 amino acids. CDR1 KGHDR and CDR2 SFDVKD come from the germline V gene. The V segment lost 9 bases and the J segment 6 bases; nucleotides outside the gene matches: 6. The CDR3 loop reads CATGTDRAGELFF. The DNA of the CDR3 is TGTGCCACCGGGACAGACCGCGCCGGGGAGCTGTTTTTT.

This clonotype was picked up a small number of times. The chain combines TRBV3-1 with TRBJ1-2, with 8 bases fitting TRBD1. The V and J ends lost 6 bases and 0 bases, in that order; junction bases with no gene match: 15. Germline CDR1 reads LGHDT; CDR2 reads YNNKEL (reference sequence). The CDR3 sequence is 18 residues long. This CDR3 reads CASRLDRTGYGSNYGYTF. As DNA, the CDR3 is TGTGCCAGCAGGCTCGACCGGACAGGGTACGGGTCTAACTATGGCTACACCTTC.

This chain connects TRBV30 to TRBJ2-2; D could derive from TRBD1 or TRBD2 (6 bases each). V was pared by 1 base and J by 3 bases, with 12 bases between. Germline loops: CDR1 GTSNPN, CDR2 SVGIG (reference sequence). This CDR3 is built from 15 residues. In DNA, the CDR3 is TGTGCCTGGAGTGCTGGGGGGCCGTACACCGGGGAGCTGTTTTTT. Protein sequence: CAWSAGGPYTGELFF.

V and J are TRBV7-8 and TRBJ2-5; D ambiguous. Between the trimmed V and J ends, which lost 2 bases and 0 bases, there was a span of 7 bases. There are 14 residues in the CDR3. CDR1 SGHVS and CDR2 FQNEAQ come from the germline V gene. CDR3 in amino acids: CASSLSVNQETQYF. The CDR3 DNA sequence: TGTGCCAGCAGCTTATCGGTTAACCAAGAGACCCAGTACTTC. Looking up the rest from reference TRBV7-8 and TRBJ2-5 gives the full variable domain: GAGVSQSPRYKVAKRGQDVALRCDPISGHVSLFWYQQALGQGPEFLTYFQNEAQLDKSGLPSDRFFAERPEGSVSTLKIQRTQQEDSAVYLCASSLSVNQETQYFGPGTRLLVL.

CDR3 in DNA: TGTGCCAGTAGTACGGGGGAAACCTACAATGAGCAGTTCTTC. As protein: CASSTGETYNEQFF. The gene calls are TRBV19 and TRBJ2-1; perhaps TRBD2 as D (6 bases). Trimming stripped 4 bases from V and 2 bases from J, with 9 bases between. There are 14 residues in the CDR3. CDR1 LNHDA and CDR2 SQIVND come from the germline V gene (reference sequence).

A few counts support this clonotype. This chain joins TRBV11-3 and TRBJ1-1, with a weak D call TRBD1 (5 bases). The germline CDR1 and CDR2 sequences are SGHNT and YENEEA. The CDR3 consists of 15 residues. V lost 0 bases and J 4 bases, leaving 12 bases between the germline ends. The CDR3 reads CASSLEGGTGTEAFF. The CDR3, as DNA: TGTGCCAGCAGCTTAGAGGGGGGAACGGGCACTGAAGCTTTCTTT.

The rearrangement links TRBV7-3 to TRBJ2-3; no definite D call. V was clipped by 0 bases and J by 0 bases, with 10 bases between them. The CDR3 loop spans 16 amino acids. Per germline, CDR1 SGHTA and CDR2 FQGTGA. CDR3 residues: CASSLTGLASTDTQYF. CDR3 bases: TGTGCCAGCAGCTTAACTGGGCTCGCTAGCACAGATACGCAGTATTTT.

This clonotype was recorded many times. The gene calls are TRBV6-5 and TRBJ2-5; TRBD2 matches at 9 bases. The CDR3 totals 14 residues. Germline CDR1 reads MNHEY; CDR2 reads SVGAGI. Germline trimming cut 2 bases from V and 6 bases from J; bases unmatched to any gene: 4. The CDR3: CASSYSGGRKTQYF. DNA for the CDR3: TGTGCCAGCAGTTACAGCGGGGGGCGGAAGACCCAGTACTTC.

The J gene is TRBJ1-1, the V gene TRBV12-3 or TRBV12-4, with D unresolved. The V and J ends lost 5 bases and 7 bases respectively, with 11 bases between them. CDR3 length: 12 residues. CDR3: CASSIVRGEAFF. DNA for the CDR3: TGTGCCAGCAGTATCGTGCGCGGTGAAGCTTTCTTT.

This clonotype was seen ten or more times. V is TRBV7-9 and J is TRBJ2-5; 7 positions agree with TRBD2. V was pared by 4 bases and J by 0 bases, with 11 bases of the junction left unmatched. The CDR3 sequence is 17 residues long. CDR1 and CDR2 (germline): SEHNR, FQNEAQ (reference sequence). CDR3 sequence (DNA): TGTGCCAGCAGCTCCCTGGTGGTAGCGGGTTACCAAGAGACCCAGTACTTC. The encoded protein is CASSSLVVAGYQETQYF.

This chain joins TRBV7-9 and TRBJ1-5; D gene ambiguous. This CDR3 contains 14 residues. CDR1 is SEHNR and CDR2 is FQNEAQ in the germline V gene (reference sequence). V dropped 5 bases and J dropped 3 bases, with 11 bases sitting between them. The CDR3 reads CASSLSESNQPQHF. Written as DNA, the CDR3 is TGTGCCAGCAGCCTCTCAGAATCCAATCAGCCCCAGCATTTT.

This clonotype has a handful of counts. CDR3 DNA sequence: TGTGCCAGCTCACCACGTCTGGGGGAGACCCAGTACTTC. Residues: CASSPRLGETQYF. The chain links TRBV18 to TRBJ2-5; D is undetermined. Germline lookup yields CDR1 KGHSH and CDR2 LQKENI. V lost 1 base and J 5 bases, leaving 8 bases between the germline ends. CDR3 size: 13 residues.

The chain employs TRBV4-1 and TRBJ2-7, with TRBD1 identical over 8 bases. Germline V CDR1 and CDR2: MGHRA, YSYEKL. Trimming removed 1 base from V and 3 bases from J; junction bases left unmatched: 5. The CDR3 has 15 residues. The CDR3 sequence is CASSQGVGTGYEQYF. DNA of the CDR3: TGCGCCAGCAGCCAAGGAGTGGGGACAGGCTACGAGCAGTACTTC.

This sequence joins TRBV18 and TRBJ2-6; D possibly corresponds to TRBD1 (6 bases). The CDR3 is 15 amino acids. Trimming shortened V by 4 bases and J by 1 base, and 8 bases separated the two germline ends. The germline V gene encodes CDR1 KGHSH and CDR2 LQKENI. The CDR3 sequence is CASSLGQSGANVLTF. CDR3 sequence (DNA): TGTGCCAGCTCACTGGGACAATCTGGGGCCAACGTCCTGACTTTC.

The chain couples TRBV5-1 to TRBJ1-1; a possible D gene is TRBD1 (5 bases). The V end was cut by 6 bases, the J end by 0 bases, with 27 bases between. CDR1 and CDR2 from the germline V gene are SGHRS and YFSETQ. This CDR3 has 19 amino acids. The CDR3 bases are TGCGCCAGCACATTTCGGGTTCCAGGGATTACTACCATGAACACTGAAGCTTTCTTT. Translating gives CASTFRVPGITTMNTEAFF.

Only a few counts were recorded for this clonotype. The V gene is TRBV15, the J gene TRBJ2-3; possible D gene TRBD2, 7 bases. The CDR3 contains 15 residues. The V end lost 8 bases, the J end lost 6 bases, and 21 bases lay between the germline ends. Germline V gives CDR1 LNHNV, CDR2 YYDKDF (reference sequence). CDR3 nucleotides: TGTGCCACCGGGGGTGGCGGGGGCCGTCCGGATACGCAGTATTTT. It translates to CATGGGGGRPDTQYF.

J is TRBJ1-1 and V is TRBV14; D may be TRBD1 (6 bases). CDR1 and CDR2 (germline): SGHDN, FVKESK. Trimming pared 1 base from V and 7 bases from J, leaving 19 bases between. This CDR3 is 16 amino acids long. The CDR3 DNA reads as TGTGCCAGCAGCCAAGCAAGGGGGGGTGTCTTCAATGAAGCTTTCTTT. Translated, it gives CASSQARGGVFNEAFF.

About this clonotype itself: A read error may produce the germline difference seen at one junction end. V and J are TRBV5-1 and TRBJ1-1; TRBD1 aligns across 9 bases. In germline, CDR1 is SGHRS, CDR2 YFSETQ. This CDR3 contains 16 residues. CDR3 residues: CASSAIGTGTNPEAFF. CDR3 nucleotide sequence: TGCGCCAGCAGCGCAATCGGGACAGGGACGAACCCTGAAGCTTTCTTT.